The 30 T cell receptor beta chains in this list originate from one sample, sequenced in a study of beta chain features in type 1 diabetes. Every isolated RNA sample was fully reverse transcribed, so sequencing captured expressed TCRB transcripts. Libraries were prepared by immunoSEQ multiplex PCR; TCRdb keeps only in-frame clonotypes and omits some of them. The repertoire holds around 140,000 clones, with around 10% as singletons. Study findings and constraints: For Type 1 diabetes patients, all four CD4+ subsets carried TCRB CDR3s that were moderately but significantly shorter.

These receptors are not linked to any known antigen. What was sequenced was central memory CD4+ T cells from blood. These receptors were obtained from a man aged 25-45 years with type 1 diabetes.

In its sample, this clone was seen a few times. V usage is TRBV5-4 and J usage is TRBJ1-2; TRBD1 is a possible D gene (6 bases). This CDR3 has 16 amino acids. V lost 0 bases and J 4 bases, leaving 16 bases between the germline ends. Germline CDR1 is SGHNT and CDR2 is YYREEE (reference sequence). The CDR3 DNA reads TGTGCCAGCAGCTTGGCCTTTGGACAACAGGGCTATGGCTACACCTTC. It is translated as CASSLAFGQQGYGYTF.

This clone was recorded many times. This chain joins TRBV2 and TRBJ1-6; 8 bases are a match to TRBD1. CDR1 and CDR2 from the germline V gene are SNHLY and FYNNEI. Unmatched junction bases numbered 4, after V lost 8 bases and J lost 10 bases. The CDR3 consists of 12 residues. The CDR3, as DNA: TGTGCCAGCGGCGACAGGGGATCACCCCTCCACTTT. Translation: CASGDRGSPLHF.

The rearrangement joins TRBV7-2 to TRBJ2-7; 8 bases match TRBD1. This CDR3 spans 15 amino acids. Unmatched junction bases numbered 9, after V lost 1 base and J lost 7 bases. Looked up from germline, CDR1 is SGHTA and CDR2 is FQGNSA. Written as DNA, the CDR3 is TGTGCCAGCAGCTTAGAGGGGACAGGATTGGGGGAGCAGTACTTC. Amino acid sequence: CASSLEGTGLGEQYF.

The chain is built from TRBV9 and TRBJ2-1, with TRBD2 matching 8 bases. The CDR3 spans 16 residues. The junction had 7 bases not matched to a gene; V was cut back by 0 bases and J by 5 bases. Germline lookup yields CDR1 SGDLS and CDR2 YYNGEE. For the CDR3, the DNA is TGTGCCAGCAGCGTAGGGGTTAGCGGGGACAACAATGAGCAGTTCTTC. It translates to CASSVGVSGDNNEQFF.

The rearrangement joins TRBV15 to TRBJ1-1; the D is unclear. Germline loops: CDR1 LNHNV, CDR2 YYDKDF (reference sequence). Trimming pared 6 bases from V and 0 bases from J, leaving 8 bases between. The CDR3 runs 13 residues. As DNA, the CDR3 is TGTGCCACCAGTAGCGACCTGAACACTGAAGCTTTCTTT. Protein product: CATSSDLNTEAFF.

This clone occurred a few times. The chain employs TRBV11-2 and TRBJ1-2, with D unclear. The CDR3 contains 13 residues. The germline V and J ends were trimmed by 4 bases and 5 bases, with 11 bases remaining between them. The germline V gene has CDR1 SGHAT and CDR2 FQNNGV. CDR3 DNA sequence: TGTGCCAGCAGCTCTACGGAGGCATATGGCTACACCTTC. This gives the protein CASSSTEAYGYTF.

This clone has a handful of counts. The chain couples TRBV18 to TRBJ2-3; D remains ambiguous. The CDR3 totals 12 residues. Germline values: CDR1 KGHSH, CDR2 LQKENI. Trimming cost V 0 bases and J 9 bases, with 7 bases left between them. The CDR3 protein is CASSPPAETQYF. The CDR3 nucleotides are TGTGCCAGCTCACCACCGGCTGAAACGCAGTATTTT.

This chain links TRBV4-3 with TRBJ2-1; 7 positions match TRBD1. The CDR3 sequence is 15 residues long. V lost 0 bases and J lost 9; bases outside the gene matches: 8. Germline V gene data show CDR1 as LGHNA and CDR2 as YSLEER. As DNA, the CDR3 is TGCGCCAGCAGCCAAGATAATTTCAGGGACAGTGAGCAGTTCTTC. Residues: CASSQDNFRDSEQFF.

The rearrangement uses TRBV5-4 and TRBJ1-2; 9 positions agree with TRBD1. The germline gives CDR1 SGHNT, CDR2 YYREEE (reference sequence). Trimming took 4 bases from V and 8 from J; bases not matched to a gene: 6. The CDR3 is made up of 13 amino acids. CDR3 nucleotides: TGTGCCAGCAGCATACAGGGGGCTGAAGGCTACACCTTC. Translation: CASSIQGAEGYTF.

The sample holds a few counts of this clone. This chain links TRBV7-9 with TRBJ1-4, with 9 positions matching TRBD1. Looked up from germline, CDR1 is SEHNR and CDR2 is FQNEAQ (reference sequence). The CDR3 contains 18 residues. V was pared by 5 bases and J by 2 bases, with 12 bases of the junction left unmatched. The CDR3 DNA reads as TGTGCCAGCAGCCTGGGACAGGGTCGGGGATCCACTAATGAAAAACTGTTTTTT. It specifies CASSLGQGRGSTNEKLFF.

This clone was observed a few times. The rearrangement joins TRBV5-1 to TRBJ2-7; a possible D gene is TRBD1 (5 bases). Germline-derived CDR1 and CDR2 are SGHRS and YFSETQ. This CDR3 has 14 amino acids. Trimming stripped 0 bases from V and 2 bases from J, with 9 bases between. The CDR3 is CASSLDQGTYEQYF. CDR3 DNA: TGCGCCAGCAGCTTGGATCAGGGAACCTACGAGCAGTACTTC.

CDR3 coding DNA: TGCGCCAGCAGCTTGGAGGGCGGGGCCATATTGCGGGAGCAGTTCTTC. Its translation is CASSLEGGAILREQFF. The chain joins TRBV5-1 to TRBJ2-1, with a weak D call TRBD2 (6 bases). This CDR3 has 16 amino acids. Trimming removed 0 bases at V and 10 bases at J, with 20 bases between. The V gene's germline CDR1 is SGHRS and CDR2 YFSETQ.

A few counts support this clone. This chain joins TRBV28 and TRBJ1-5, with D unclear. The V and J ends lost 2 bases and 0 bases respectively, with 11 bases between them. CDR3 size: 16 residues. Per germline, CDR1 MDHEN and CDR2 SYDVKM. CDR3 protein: CASSLGGAGSNQPQHF. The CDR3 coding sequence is TGTGCCAGCAGTTTAGGAGGAGCTGGTAGCAATCAGCCCCAGCATTTT. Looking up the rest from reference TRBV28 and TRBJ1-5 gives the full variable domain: DVKVTQSSRYLVKRTGEKVFLECVQDMDHENMFWYRQDPGLGLRLIYFSYDVKMKEKGDIPEGYSVSREKKERFSLILESASTNQTSMYLCASSLGGAGSNQPQHFGDGTRLSIL.

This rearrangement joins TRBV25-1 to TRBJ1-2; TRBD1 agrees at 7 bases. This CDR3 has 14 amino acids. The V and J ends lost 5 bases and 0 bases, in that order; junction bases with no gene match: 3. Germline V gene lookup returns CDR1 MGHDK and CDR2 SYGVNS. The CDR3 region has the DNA TGTGCCAGCAGTATTGGGACAGCTAACTATGGCTACACCTTC. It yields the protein CASSIGTANYGYTF.

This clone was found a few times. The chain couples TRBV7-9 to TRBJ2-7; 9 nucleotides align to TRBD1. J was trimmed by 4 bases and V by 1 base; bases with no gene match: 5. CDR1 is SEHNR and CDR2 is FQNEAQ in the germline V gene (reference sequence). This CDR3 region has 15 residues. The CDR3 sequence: CASSLGTGGQYEQYF. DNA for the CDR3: TGTGCCAGCAGCTTAGGTACAGGGGGCCAGTACGAGCAGTACTTC.

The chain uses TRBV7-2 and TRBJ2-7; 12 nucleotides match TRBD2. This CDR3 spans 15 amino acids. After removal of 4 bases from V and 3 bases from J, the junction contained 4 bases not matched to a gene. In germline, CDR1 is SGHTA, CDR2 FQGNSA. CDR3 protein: CASSSGLAGRYEQYF. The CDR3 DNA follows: TGTGCCAGCAGCTCGGGACTAGCGGGCCGCTACGAGCAGTACTTC.

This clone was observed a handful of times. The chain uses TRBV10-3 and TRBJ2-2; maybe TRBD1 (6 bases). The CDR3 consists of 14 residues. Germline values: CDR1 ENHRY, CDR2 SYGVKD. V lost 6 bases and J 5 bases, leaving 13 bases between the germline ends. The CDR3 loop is CAISPSQGTGELFF. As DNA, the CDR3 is TGTGCCATCAGCCCTTCCCAGGGGACCGGGGAGCTGTTTTTT.

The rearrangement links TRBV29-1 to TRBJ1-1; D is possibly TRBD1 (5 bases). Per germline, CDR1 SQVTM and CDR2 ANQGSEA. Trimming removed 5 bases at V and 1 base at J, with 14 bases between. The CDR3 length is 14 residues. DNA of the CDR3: TGCAGCGTTCTTGGGGGGACGACGAACACTGAAGCTTTCTTT. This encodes CSVLGGTTNTEAFF. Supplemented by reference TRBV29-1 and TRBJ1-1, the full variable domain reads SAVISQKPSRDICQRGTSLTIQCQVDSQVTMMFWYRQQPGQSLTLIATANQGSEATYESGFVIDKFPISRPNLTFSTLTVSNMSPEDSSIYLCSVLGGTTNTEAFFGQGTRLTVV.

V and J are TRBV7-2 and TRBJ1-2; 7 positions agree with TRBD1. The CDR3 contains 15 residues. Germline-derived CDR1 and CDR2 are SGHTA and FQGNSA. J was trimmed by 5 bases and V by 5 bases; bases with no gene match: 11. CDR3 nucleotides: TGTGCCAGCAGCCCCCGACAGGGCGGGCCTTATGGCTACACCTTC. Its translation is CASSPRQGGPYGYTF.

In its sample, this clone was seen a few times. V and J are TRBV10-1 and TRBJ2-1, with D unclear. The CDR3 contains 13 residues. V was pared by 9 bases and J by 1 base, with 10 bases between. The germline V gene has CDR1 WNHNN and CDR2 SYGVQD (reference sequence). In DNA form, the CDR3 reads TGCGCCAGTGCGACCGGGTCCTACAATGAGCAGTTCTTC. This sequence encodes CASATGSYNEQFF.

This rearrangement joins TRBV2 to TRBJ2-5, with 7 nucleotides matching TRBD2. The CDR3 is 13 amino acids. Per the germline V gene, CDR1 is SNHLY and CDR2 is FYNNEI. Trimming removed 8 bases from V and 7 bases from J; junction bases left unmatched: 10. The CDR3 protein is CASGLETAGTQYF. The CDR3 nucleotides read TGTGCCAGCGGACTAGAGACAGCAGGGACCCAGTACTTC.

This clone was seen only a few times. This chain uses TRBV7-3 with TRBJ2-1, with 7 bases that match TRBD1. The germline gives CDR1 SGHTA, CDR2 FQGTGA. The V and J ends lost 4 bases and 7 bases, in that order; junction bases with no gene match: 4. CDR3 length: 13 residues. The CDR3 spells CASSWGQSNEQFF. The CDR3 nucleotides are TGTGCCAGCAGCTGGGGACAGTCAAATGAGCAGTTCTTC.

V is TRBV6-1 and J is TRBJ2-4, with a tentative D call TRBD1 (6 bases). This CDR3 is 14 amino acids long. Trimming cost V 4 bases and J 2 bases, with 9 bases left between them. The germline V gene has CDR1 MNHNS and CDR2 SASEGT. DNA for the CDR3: TGTGCCAGCAGTGTGGGGGCGTCCAAAAACATTCAGTACTTC. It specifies CASSVGASKNIQYF.

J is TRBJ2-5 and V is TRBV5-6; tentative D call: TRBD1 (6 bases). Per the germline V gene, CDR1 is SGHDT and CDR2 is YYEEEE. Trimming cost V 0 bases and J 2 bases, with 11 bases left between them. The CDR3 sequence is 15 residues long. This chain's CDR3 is CASSLVGASQETQYF. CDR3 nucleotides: TGTGCCAGCAGCTTGGTGGGGGCTTCGCAAGAGACCCAGTACTTC.

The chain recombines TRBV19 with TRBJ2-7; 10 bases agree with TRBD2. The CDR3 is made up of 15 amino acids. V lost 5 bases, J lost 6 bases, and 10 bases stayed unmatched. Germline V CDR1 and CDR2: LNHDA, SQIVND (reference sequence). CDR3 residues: CASSPRTSGRSEQYF. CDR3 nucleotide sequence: TGTGCCAGTAGTCCCAGGACTAGCGGCCGTTCCGAGCAGTACTTC.

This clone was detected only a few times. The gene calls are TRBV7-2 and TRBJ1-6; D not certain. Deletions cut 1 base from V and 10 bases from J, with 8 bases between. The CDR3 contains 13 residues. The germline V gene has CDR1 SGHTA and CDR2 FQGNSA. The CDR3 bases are TGTGCCAGCAGCTTAGTTTCGGGGTCACCCCTCCACTTT. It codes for CASSLVSGSPLHF.

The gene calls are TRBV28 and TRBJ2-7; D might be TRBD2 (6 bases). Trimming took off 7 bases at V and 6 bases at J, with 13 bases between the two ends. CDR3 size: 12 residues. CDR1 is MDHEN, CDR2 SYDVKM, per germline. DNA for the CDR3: TGTGCCAGCACGGCTGGGGGGAGCGAGCAGTACTTC. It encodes CASTAGGSEQYF.

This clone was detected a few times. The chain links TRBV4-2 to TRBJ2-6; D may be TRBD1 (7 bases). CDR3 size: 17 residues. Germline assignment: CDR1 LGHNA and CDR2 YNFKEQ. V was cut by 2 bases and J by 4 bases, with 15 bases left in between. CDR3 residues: CASSQSGGPPGANVLTF. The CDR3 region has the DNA TGTGCCAGCAGCCAATCAGGGGGGCCGCCGGGGGCCAACGTCCTGACTTTC.

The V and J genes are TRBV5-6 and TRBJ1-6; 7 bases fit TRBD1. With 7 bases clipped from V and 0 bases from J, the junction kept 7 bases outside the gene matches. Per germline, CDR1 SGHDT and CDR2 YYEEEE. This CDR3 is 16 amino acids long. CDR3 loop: CASSPTGDSYNSPLHF. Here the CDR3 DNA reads TGTGCCAGCTCCCCCACAGGGGACTCCTATAATTCACCCCTCCACTTT.

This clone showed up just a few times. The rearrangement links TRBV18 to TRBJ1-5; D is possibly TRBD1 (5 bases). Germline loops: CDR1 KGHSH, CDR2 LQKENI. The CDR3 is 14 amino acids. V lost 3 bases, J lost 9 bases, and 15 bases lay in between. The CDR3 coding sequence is TGTGCCAGCTCACCGGACACCCAATTCCGGCCCCAGCATTTT. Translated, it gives CASSPDTQFRPQHF. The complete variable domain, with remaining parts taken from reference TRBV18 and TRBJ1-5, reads NAGVMQNPRHLVRRRGQEARLRCSPMKGHSHVYWYRQLPEEGLKFMVYLQKENIIDESGMPKERFSAEFPKEGPSILRIQQVVRGDSAAYFCASSPDTQFRPQHFGDGTRLSIL.